One sample yielded the 2 T cell receptor beta chains listed below, sequenced in a study of blood T cells in healthy people across ages. Then a second PCR, running roughly 6 to 12 cycles, was carried out with a sample-barcoded 5' primer and a J-beta primer mix. From the 5' RACE reads, TCRdb called clonotypes with MiXCR, one entry per CDR3 protein. The sample has about 900,000 distinct CDR3 sequences, roughly 48% seen once. The sample comprised blood. These receptors were collected from a man younger than 40 in good health.

J is TRBJ2-1 and V is TRBV11-3, with D perhaps TRBD1 or TRBD2 (7 bases each). V lost 5 bases, J lost 6 bases, and 17 bases lay in between. Germline V gives CDR1 SGHNT, CDR2 YENEEA. This CDR3 comprises 15 residues. CDR3 sequence reads: CASSPRQGGSNEQFF. The CDR3 DNA reads as TGTGCCAGCAGCCCCCGACAGGGAGGGAGCAATGAGCAGTTCTTC.

The chain is built from TRBV20-1 and TRBJ2-1; D possibly corresponds to TRBD2 (5 bases). This CDR3 is 17 amino acids long. Trimming pared 6 bases from V and 5 bases from J, leaving 26 bases between. Germline lookup yields CDR1 DFQATT and CDR2 SNEGSKA (reference sequence). CDR3 in DNA: TGCAGTGCCCGACTCCGGACTCGGACTCAGATAGACAATGAGCAGTTCTTC. Its translation is CSARLRTRTQIDNEQFF.